These 27 T cell receptor beta chains originate from one sample sequenced in a study of blood T cell repertoires in COVID-19. The protocol was immunoSEQ multiplex PCR, while the TCRdb copy is restricted to in-frame clones and leaves out a portion. Of approximately 350,000 clones listed, 85% to 90% are singletons. Sequencing input: peripheral blood. These TCRs come from a woman between 50 and 59 years old with COVID-19, enrolled during active disease.

This clone was seen a single time. CDR3 residues: CAWSLGGGILYEQYF. CDR3 nucleotide sequence: TGTGCCTGGAGTTTGGGTGGGGGGATACTCTACGAGCAGTACTTC. The gene calls are TRBV30 and TRBJ2-7; D is possibly TRBD2 (6 bases). With 2 bases removed from V and 3 bases from J, the gap between germline ends came to 17 bases. The CDR3 totals 15 residues. CDR1 is GTSNPN, CDR2 SVGIG, per germline (reference sequence).

This chain links TRBV6-5 with TRBJ1-1; D is ambiguous. From germline, CDR1 is MNHEY and CDR2 SVGAGI. The CDR3 has 13 residues. V shed 8 bases and J shed 2 bases, with 12 bases lying between them. DNA for the CDR3: TGTGCCAGCCGACGGGTGCATAACACTGAAGCTTTCTTT. The encoded protein is CASRRVHNTEAFF.

The rearrangement joins TRBV2 to TRBJ2-2; D is ambiguous. Trimming left V 4 bases short and J 8 bases short, with 8 bases between. The CDR3 has 12 residues. Per germline, CDR1 SNHLY and CDR2 FYNNEI. The CDR3 coding sequence is TGTGCCAGCAGTGTTCTAGGAGGGGAGCTGTTTTTT. Translation: CASSVLGGELFF.

The chain couples TRBV27 to TRBJ2-7; 7 bases align to TRBD1. The ends lost 6 bases at V and 4 bases at J; junction bases unmatched: 15. The CDR3 is made up of 16 amino acids. CDR1 is MNHEY, CDR2 SMNVEV, per germline (reference sequence). The CDR3: CASSNWLTGPLYEQYF. The CDR3 DNA reads TGTGCCAGCAGCAACTGGTTGACAGGGCCACTGTACGAGCAGTACTTC.

The gene calls are TRBV6-4 and TRBJ2-2, with a weak D call TRBD2 (5 bases). Per the germline V gene, CDR1 is MRHNA and CDR2 is SNTAGT. The germline V and J ends were trimmed by 9 bases and 0 bases, with 11 bases remaining between them. CDR3 length: 14 amino acids. CDR3 in amino acids: CASQRRSNTGELFF. Written as DNA, the CDR3 is TGTGCCAGTCAGAGGAGGTCGAACACCGGGGAGCTGTTTTTT.

The chain employs TRBV6-5 and TRBJ2-3; D is undetermined. Germline lookup yields CDR1 MNHEY and CDR2 SVGAGI. Trimming cost V 5 bases and J 3 bases, with 6 bases left between them. This CDR3 comprises 12 residues. CDR3 bases: TGTGCCAGCAGTCCGAGTACAGATACGCAGTATTTT. Protein sequence: CASSPSTDTQYF.

This chain joins TRBV5-1 and TRBJ1-2; possible D gene TRBD1, 5 bases. Germline V gene sequence: CDR1 SGHRS, CDR2 YFSETQ. The CDR3 has 13 residues. Trimming cost V 0 bases and J 8 bases, with 11 bases left between them. CDR3 sequence (DNA): TGCGCCAGCAGCTTGGATGTGTCAGGGGGCTACACCTTC. Its protein product is CASSLDVSGGYTF.

The V and J genes are TRBV6-2 or TRBV6-3 and TRBJ1-1; a possible D gene is TRBD1 (5 bases). The V end lost 6 bases, the J end lost 3 bases, and 11 bases lay between the germline ends. There are 13 residues in the CDR3. Germline values: CDR1 MNHEY, CDR2 SVGEGT. The CDR3 here is CASSRQFYTEAFF. The CDR3 DNA follows: TGTGCCAGCAGCCGACAGTTTTACACTGAAGCTTTCTTT.

This rearrangement joins TRBV25-1 to TRBJ1-3; TRBD1 aligns across 8 bases. Germline V lookup: CDR1 MGHDK, CDR2 SYGVNS. The V segment lost 8 bases and the J segment 4 bases; nucleotides outside the gene matches: 7. This CDR3 comprises 14 residues. The CDR3 protein is CASAGQGGGNTIYF. Written as DNA, the CDR3 is TGTGCCAGCGCAGGACAGGGAGGAGGAAACACCATATATTTT.

This clone was picked up a small number of times. CDR3 nucleotides: TGTGCCAGCAGCGAGCGGGCGGGATCTGGGGCCGGGGAGCTGTTTTTT. It encodes CASSERAGSGAGELFF. The V and J genes are TRBV9 and TRBJ2-2, with a tentative D call TRBD2 (6 bases). Germline values: CDR1 SGDLS, CDR2 YYNGEE. The ends were cut back, 3 bases at V and 6 bases at J, with 18 bases in the middle. The CDR3 extends over 16 amino acids. Variable domain in full (rest from reference TRBV9 and TRBJ2-2): DSGVTQTPKHLITATGQRVTLRCSPRSGDLSVYWYQQSLDQGLQFLIQYYNGEERAKGNILERFSAQQFPDLHSELNLSSLELGDSALYFCASSERAGSGAGELFFGEGSRLTVL.

The V gene is TRBV6-1, the J gene TRBJ2-1; TRBD2 matches 7 bases. The trim removed 0 bases at V and 8 bases at J, leaving 13 bases unmatched. This CDR3 comprises 17 residues. Germline lookup yields CDR1 MNHNS and CDR2 SASEGT. CDR3 loop: CASSEARGLVGRDEQFF. CDR3 DNA: TGTGCCAGCAGTGAAGCGCGAGGGCTAGTGGGGAGGGATGAGCAGTTCTTC.

The rearrangement uses TRBV5-6 and TRBJ1-1; a possible D gene is TRBD1 (6 bases). CDR1 SGHDT and CDR2 YYEEEE come from the germline V gene. The CDR3 spans 17 residues. Trimming took 6 bases from V and 12 from J, leaving 33 bases between them. The CDR3: CASTITFQTAGARLTFF. CDR3 DNA: TGTGCCAGCACCATCACGTTTCAGACAGCGGGGGCGAGATTGACTTTCTTT.

V is TRBV10-3 and J is TRBJ1-1, with D tentatively TRBD1 (6 bases). Germline V lookup: CDR1 ENHRY, CDR2 SYGVKD. The CDR3 loop spans 14 amino acids. Trimming stripped 6 bases from V and 1 base from J, with 12 bases between. CDR3: CAIRQGGTNTEAFF. In DNA, the CDR3 is TGTGCCATCAGGCAAGGGGGTACGAACACTGAAGCTTTCTTT.

V and J are TRBV5-8 and TRBJ2-7; 7 nucleotides match TRBD2. The CDR3 totals 15 residues. Trimming cost V 3 bases and J 2 bases; bases outside gene matches: 8. Germline CDR1 is SGHTS and CDR2 is YDEGEE. CDR3 nucleotide sequence: TGTGCCAGCAGCTCGGGACTACCAAAACCCTACGAGCAGTACTTC. Translating it yields CASSSGLPKPYEQYF.

The CDR3 nucleotides are TGTGCCAGCTCAAGTTTTTCCGGGACAGGGTATTACGAGCAGTACTTC. Its translation: CASSSFSGTGYYEQYF. This sequence joins TRBV18 and TRBJ2-7, with 9 positions matching TRBD1. The CDR3 runs 16 residues. Germline-derived CDR1 and CDR2 are KGHSH and LQKENI. The trim removed 5 bases at V and 4 bases at J, leaving 12 bases unmatched.

The chain employs TRBV2 and TRBJ2-1; TRBD1 aligns across 8 bases. This CDR3 is 15 amino acids long. V was pared by 5 bases and J by 9 bases, with 12 bases of the junction left unmatched. Germline lookup yields CDR1 SNHLY and CDR2 FYNNEI. In DNA, the CDR3 is TGTGCCAGCAGTCAAGAGACAGGGGCGCAAGGTGAGCAGTTCTTC. The encoded protein is CASSQETGAQGEQFF.

Here the CDR3 DNA reads TGTGCCAGCTCACTCCGGGACATCTCTGGAAACACCATATATTTT. Protein sequence: CASSLRDISGNTIYF. The chain is built from TRBV18 and TRBJ1-3, with a possible D match to TRBD1 (6 bases). V shed 4 bases and J shed 0 bases, with 10 bases lying between them. Germline V gene lookup returns CDR1 KGHSH and CDR2 LQKENI. This CDR3 has 15 residues.

The table lists this clone with a few counts. The chain couples TRBV14 to TRBJ2-7; tentative D call: TRBD2 (5 bases). V was clipped by 1 base and J by 3 bases, with 10 bases between them. This CDR3 has 14 amino acids. Germline-derived CDR1 and CDR2 are SGHDN and FVKESK. CDR3 nucleotide sequence: TGTGCCAGCAGCCAAGTTGGGAGCGACTACGAGCAGTACTTC. Translation gives CASSQVGSDYEQYF.

This clone was counted a few times. V usage is TRBV6-5 and J usage is TRBJ2-7, with D tentatively TRBD2 (6 bases). V lost 8 bases and J lost 1, with 12 bases in between. CDR1 MNHEY and CDR2 SVGAGI come from the germline V gene. The CDR3 length is 13 residues. The CDR3 loop is CASGRLASYEQYF. The CDR3 DNA follows: TGTGCCAGCGGGAGGCTAGCTTCCTACGAGCAGTACTTC.

V is TRBV6-4 and J is TRBJ2-3; 9 nucleotides align to TRBD2. The length of the CDR3 is 15 residues. The germline V gene encodes CDR1 MRHNA and CDR2 SNTAGT. V lost 5 bases, J lost 1 base, and 4 bases stayed unmatched. Written as DNA, the CDR3 is TGTGCCAGCAGTAGCGGGAGGATGGGCACAGATACGCAGTATTTT. It specifies CASSSGRMGTDTQYF.

The count of this clone is one. The chain links TRBV19 to TRBJ2-1, with TRBD2 as a possible D gene (6 bases). The CDR3 covers 14 residues. The germline V gene has CDR1 LNHDA and CDR2 SQIVND (reference sequence). Trimming cost V 5 bases and J 5 bases, with 13 bases left between them. CDR3 nucleotides: TGTGCCAGTAGTCCCCCGGGGGTTAACAATGAGCAGTTCTTC. It specifies CASSPPGVNNEQFF.

The chain joins TRBV27 to TRBJ1-2; 10 nucleotides agree with TRBD1. Germline lookup yields CDR1 MNHEY and CDR2 SMNVEV (reference sequence). V shed 10 bases and J 2 bases; nucleotides not matched to a gene: 13. The CDR3 sequence is 16 residues long. CDR3 sequence: CATTRKGQGFNYGYTF. The DNA for the CDR3 is TGTGCCACAACACGAAAGGGACAGGGGTTCAACTATGGCTACACCTTC.

J is TRBJ1-2 and V is TRBV24-1, with a possible D match to TRBD1 (6 bases). This CDR3 has 15 amino acids. CDR1 is KGHDR and CDR2 is SFDVKD in the germline V gene. Trimming cost V 12 bases and J 3 bases, with 22 bases left between them. CDR3 sequence reads: CAVQGREGGDYGYTF. As DNA, the CDR3 is TGTGCCGTCCAAGGCAGGGAGGGGGGGGACTATGGCTACACCTTC.

This chain uses TRBV5-4 with TRBJ1-1; 9 bases agree with TRBD1. V lost 0 bases, J lost 5 bases, and 2 bases stayed unmatched. The CDR3 has 14 amino acids. Per the germline V gene, CDR1 is SGHNT and CDR2 is YYREEE (reference sequence). The CDR3 is CASSLGDRVTEAFF. The CDR3 DNA follows: TGTGCCAGCAGCTTGGGGGACAGGGTGACTGAAGCTTTCTTT. Full variable domain (remainder filled in from reference TRBV5-4 and TRBJ1-1): ETGVTQSPTHLIKTRGQQVTLRCSSQSGHNTVSWYQQALGQGPQFIFQYYREEENGRGNFPPRFSGLQFPNYSSELNVNALELDDSALYLCASSLGDRVTEAFFGQGTRLTVV.

The chain is built from TRBV20-1 and TRBJ2-1; D not resolved. The CDR3 loop spans 10 amino acids. The V and J ends lost 3 bases and 13 bases respectively, with 10 bases between them. Looked up from germline, CDR1 is DFQATT and CDR2 is SNEGSKA (reference sequence). The CDR3 here is CSASFTAQFF. CDR3 DNA: TGCAGTGCTAGTTTCACAGCTCAGTTCTTC.

DNA for the CDR3: TGTGCCAGCAGCTTAGTAGGAGGAAATGAAAAACTGTTTTTT. Encoded protein: CASSLVGGNEKLFF. The rearrangement links TRBV7-2 to TRBJ1-4; D call uncertain. The V and J ends lost 1 base and 5 bases respectively, with 8 bases between them. Germline V gene data show CDR1 as SGHTA and CDR2 as FQGNSA. The CDR3 has 14 residues.

The chain employs TRBV7-9 and TRBJ2-1; tentatively, D is TRBD2 (6 bases). This CDR3 comprises 14 residues. V dropped 4 bases and J dropped 4 bases, with 11 bases sitting between them. Looked up from germline, CDR1 is SEHNR and CDR2 is FQNEAQ (reference sequence). The CDR3 loop is CASSSRDFYNEQFF. The CDR3 region has the DNA TGTGCCAGCAGCTCCAGGGACTTTTACAATGAGCAGTTCTTC. Full variable domain (remainder filled in from reference TRBV7-9 and TRBJ2-1): DTGVSQNPRHKITKRGQNVTFRCDPISEHNRLYWYRQTLGQGPEFLTYFQNEAQLEKSRLLSDRFSAERPKGSFSTLEIQRTEQGDSAMYLCASSSRDFYNEQFFGPGTRLTVL.